Here is one TCR beta chain with its context. What antigen it recognizes has not been identified. Compared with germline, one end of the junction differs, possibly owing to a read error. These data belong to a study of blood T cell repertoires in COVID-19 (dated by TCRdb to about 2020). Looking at the study overall: Samples covering the acute and convalescent phases of COVID-19 were provided by collaborators in the United States, Italy and Spain. A de-identified subject ID, COVID-19 status, age in years and sex were almost always included in the sample metadata. Deeply sampled blood TCRbeta repertoires from subjects exposed to, actively infected with, or recovered from COVID-19 were included in the dataset. The material from the prospective study consisted of cDNA or gDNA derived from T cells, B-cell-depleted T cells, or PBMCs. Samples came from the ongoing ImmuneRACE study (first 160 participants) plus 1,254 subjects from 6 global collaborators. The repertoires were made available in a free public database intended to serve as a resource for research on the immune response to SARS-CoV-2. Where available, HLA class I and class II types were obtained from metadata supplied by the sample provider rather than from assay-based typing.

The CDR3 contains 15 residues, cysteine and phenylalanine counted. Kept here is only the CDR3 DNA, which spans 45 bases and is read in frame from base 1. The germline V gene specifies MGHDK as CDR1 and SYGVNS as CDR2. Results and caveats for the whole study, not just this receptor: The amount of clinical and demographic metadata varied by source and participant and was provided uncurated.

TCRbeta CDR3 regions were amplified from genomic DNA by means of the immunoSEQ Assay, a bias-controlled multiplex PCR. Concerning the study's data processing: The number of nucleated cells in each sample was estimated by amplification of reference gene primers within the assay. To quantify the absolute abundance of each unique TCRbeta CDR3 rearrangement, sequence reads were collapsed and filtered. For each sample, productive Simpson clonality was calculated as the square root of Simpson's diversity index over productive rearrangements. As stored in TCRdb, this immuneACCESS dataset retains in-frame rearrangements with V and J assigned. A fraction of the clones does not appear; measured against another copy, unresolved V genes explain less than half of the discrepancy, and the remainder lacks a known reason. D and trimming were read from the DNA, whereas the V and J calls and clone size are those reported in that table. This sample holds approximately 300,000 clones; about 89% were observed only once. Under 8% of the sample lies in the top ten.

A second Seattle source provided samples from volunteer blood donors who had recovered from COVID-19. Whole blood was collected in K2EDTA tubes by collaborating institutions according to the institutions' own protocols. For TCRbeta analysis, collaborators shipped samples in one of three forms: frozen whole blood, isolated PBMCs, or DNA extracted from either of those sample types. The chain is assembled from TRBV25-1 and TRBJ1-2; the D gene is perhaps TRBD1, from 6 matching bases. Sequences were obtained from peripheral blood. The clonotype was recovered from a man aged 18-30 years who had recovered from COVID-19. The CDR3 region reads CASSEGGADIYSYTF. The nucleotides read TGTGCCAGCAGTGAAGGGGGGGCAGACATCTATAGCTACACCTTC.